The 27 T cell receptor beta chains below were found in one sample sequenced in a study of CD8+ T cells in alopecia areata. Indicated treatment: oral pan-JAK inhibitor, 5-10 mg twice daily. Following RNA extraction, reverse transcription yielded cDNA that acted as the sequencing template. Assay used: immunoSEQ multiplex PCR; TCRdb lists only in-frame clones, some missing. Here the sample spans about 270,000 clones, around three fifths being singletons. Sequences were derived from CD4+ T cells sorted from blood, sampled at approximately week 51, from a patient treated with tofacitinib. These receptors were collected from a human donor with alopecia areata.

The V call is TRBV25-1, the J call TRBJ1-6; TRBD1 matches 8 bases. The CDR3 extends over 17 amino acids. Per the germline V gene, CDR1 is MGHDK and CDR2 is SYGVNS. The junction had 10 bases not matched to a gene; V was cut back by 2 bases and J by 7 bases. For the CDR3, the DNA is TGTGCCAGCAGTGAAAGAAAAGGACAGGGCTACAATTCACCCCTCCACTTT. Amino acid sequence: CASSERKGQGYNSPLHF.

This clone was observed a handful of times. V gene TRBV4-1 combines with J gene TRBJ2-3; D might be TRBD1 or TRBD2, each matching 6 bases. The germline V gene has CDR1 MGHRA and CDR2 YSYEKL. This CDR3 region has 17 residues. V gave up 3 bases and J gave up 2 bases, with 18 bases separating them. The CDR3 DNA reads TGCGCCAGCAGCCAGGGACACGGCAGGGACTTCACAGATACGCAGTATTTT. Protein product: CASSQGHGRDFTDTQYF.

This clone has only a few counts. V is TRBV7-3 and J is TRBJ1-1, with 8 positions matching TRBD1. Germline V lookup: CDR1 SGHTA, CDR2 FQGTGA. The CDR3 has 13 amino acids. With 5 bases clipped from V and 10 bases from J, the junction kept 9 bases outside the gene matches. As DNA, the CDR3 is TGTGCCAGCAGCCTTGGACAGGGCCGAGGAGCTTTCTTT. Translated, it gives CASSLGQGRGAFF.

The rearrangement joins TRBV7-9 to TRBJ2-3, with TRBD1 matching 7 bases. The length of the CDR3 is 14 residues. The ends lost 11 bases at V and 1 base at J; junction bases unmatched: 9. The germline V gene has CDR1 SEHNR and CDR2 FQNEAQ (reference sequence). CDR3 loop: CARSPQGGTDTQYF. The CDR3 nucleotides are TGTGCCCGCTCCCCCCAGGGGGGCACAGATACGCAGTATTTT.

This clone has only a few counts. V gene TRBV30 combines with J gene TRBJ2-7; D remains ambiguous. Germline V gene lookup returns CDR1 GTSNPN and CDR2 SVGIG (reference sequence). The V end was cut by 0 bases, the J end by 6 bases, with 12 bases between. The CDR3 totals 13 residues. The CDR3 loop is CAWSVPGSPEQYF. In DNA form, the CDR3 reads TGTGCCTGGAGTGTTCCCGGGTCCCCCGAGCAGTACTTC.

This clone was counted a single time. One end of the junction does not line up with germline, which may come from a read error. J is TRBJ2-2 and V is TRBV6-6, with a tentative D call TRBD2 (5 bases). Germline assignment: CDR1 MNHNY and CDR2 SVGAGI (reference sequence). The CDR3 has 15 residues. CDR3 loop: CASSYEGAKTGELFF. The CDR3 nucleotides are TGTGCCAGCAGTTATGAGGGAGCGAAAACCGGGGAGCTGTTTTTT.

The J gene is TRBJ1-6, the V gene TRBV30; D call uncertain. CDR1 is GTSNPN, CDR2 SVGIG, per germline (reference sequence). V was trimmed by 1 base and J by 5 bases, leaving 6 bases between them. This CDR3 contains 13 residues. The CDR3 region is CAWSGQNNSPLHF. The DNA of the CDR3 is TGTGCCTGGAGTGGTCAGAATAATTCACCCCTCCACTTT.

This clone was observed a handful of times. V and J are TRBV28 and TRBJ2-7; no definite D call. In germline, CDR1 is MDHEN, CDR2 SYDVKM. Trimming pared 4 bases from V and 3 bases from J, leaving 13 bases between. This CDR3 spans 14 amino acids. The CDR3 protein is CASSSRSPLYEQYF. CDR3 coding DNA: TGTGCCAGCAGTTCAAGGAGTCCTCTCTACGAGCAGTACTTC.

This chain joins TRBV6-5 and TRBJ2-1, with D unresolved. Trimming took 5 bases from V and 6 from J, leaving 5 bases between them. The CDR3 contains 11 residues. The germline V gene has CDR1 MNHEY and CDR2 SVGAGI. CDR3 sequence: CASSQRNEQFF. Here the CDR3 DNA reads TGTGCCAGCAGTCAACGCAATGAGCAGTTCTTC.

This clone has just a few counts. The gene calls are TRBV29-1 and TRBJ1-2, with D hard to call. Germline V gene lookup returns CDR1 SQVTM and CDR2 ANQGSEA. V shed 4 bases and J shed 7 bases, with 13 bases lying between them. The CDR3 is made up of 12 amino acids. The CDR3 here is CSVGVRGIGYTF. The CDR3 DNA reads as TGCAGCGTTGGGGTTCGGGGAATTGGCTACACCTTC.

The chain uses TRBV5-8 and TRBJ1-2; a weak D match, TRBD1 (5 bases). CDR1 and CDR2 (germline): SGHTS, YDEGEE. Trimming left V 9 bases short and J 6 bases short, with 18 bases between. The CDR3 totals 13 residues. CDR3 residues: CATSRGPPDGYTF. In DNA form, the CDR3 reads TGTGCCACCTCCCGGGGCCCCCCCGATGGCTACACCTTC.

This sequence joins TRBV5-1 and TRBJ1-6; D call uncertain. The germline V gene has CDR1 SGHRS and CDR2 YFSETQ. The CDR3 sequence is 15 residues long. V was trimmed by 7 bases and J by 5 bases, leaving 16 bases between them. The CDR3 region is CASAEGGSNNSPLHF. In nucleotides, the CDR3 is TGCGCCAGCGCGGAGGGCGGTTCAAATAATTCACCCCTCCACTTT.

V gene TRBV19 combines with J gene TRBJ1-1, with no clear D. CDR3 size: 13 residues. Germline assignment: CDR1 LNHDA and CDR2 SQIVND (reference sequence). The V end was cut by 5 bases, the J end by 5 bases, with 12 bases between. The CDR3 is CASSSERRTEAFF. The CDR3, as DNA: TGTGCCAGTAGTTCTGAACGGAGAACTGAAGCTTTCTTT.

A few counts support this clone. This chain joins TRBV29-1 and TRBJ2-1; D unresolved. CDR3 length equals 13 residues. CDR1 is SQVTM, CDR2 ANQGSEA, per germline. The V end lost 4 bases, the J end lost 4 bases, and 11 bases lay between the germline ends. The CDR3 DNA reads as TGCAGCGTTGGACGGCCCCTATACAATGAGCAGTTCTTC. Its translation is CSVGRPLYNEQFF.

The chain's CDR3 is CAWSETPGGVYTF. CDR3 sequence (DNA): TGTGCCTGGAGTGAAACGCCGGGGGGAGTCTACACCTTC. The gene calls are TRBV30 and TRBJ1-2; weak D call: TRBD1 (5 bases). Trimming stripped 1 base from V and 10 bases from J, with 16 bases between. CDR1 is GTSNPN, CDR2 SVGIG, per germline (reference sequence). CDR3 length equals 13 residues.

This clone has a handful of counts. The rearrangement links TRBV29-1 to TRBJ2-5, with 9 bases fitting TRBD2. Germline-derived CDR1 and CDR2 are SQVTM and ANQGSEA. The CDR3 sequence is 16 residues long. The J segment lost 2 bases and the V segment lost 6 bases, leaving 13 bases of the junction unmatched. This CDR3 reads CSVIHGSGGLQETQYF. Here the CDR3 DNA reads TGCAGCGTAATCCACGGTAGCGGGGGCCTACAAGAGACCCAGTACTTC. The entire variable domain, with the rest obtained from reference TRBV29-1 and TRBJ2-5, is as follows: SAVISQKPSRDICQRGTSLTIQCQVDSQVTMMFWYRQQPGQSLTLIATANQGSEATYESGFVIDKFPISRPNLTFSTLTVSNMSPEDSSIYLCSVIHGSGGLQETQYFGPGTRLLVL.

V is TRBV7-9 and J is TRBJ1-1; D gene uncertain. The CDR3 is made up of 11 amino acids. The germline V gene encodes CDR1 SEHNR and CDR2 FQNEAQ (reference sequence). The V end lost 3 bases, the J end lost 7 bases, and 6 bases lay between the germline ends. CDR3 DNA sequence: TGTGCCAGCAGCTTGCCAGGTGAAGCTTTCTTT. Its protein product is CASSLPGEAFF.

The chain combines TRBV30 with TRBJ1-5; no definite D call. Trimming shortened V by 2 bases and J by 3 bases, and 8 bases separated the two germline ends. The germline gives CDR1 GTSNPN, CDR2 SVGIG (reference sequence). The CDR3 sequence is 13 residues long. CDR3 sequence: CAWSPSINQPQHF. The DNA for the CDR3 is TGTGCCTGGAGTCCATCCATCAATCAGCCCCAGCATTTT.

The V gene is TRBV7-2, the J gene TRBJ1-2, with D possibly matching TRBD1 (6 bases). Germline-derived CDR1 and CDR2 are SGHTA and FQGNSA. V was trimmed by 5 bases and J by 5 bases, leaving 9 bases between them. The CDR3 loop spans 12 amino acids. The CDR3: CASSRRGYGYTF. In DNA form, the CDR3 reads TGTGCCAGCAGCCGAAGGGGGTATGGCTACACCTTC.

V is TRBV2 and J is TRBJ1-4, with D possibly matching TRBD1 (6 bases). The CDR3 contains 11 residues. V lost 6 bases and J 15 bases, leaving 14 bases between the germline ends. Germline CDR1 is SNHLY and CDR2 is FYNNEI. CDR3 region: CASREPRGLFF. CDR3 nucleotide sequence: TGTGCCAGCAGAGAGCCCAGGGGATTGTTTTTT.

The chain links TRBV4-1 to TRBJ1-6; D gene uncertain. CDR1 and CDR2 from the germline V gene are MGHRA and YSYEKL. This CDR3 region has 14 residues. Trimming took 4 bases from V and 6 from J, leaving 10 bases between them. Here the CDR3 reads CASSPLKVNSPLHF. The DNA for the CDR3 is TGCGCCAGCAGCCCCCTGAAAGTTAATTCACCCCTCCACTTT.

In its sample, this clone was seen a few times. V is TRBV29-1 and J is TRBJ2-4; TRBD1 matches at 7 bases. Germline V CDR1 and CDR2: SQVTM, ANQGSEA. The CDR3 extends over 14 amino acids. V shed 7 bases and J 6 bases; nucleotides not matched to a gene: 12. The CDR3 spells CSAQEGALANIQYF. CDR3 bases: TGCAGCGCCCAAGAGGGGGCCTTGGCAAACATTCAGTACTTC.

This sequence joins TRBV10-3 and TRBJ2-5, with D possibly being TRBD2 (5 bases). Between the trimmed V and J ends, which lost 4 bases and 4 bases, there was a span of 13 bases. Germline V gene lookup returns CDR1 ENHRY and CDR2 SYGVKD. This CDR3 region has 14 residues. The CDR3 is CAISGAPSGETQYF. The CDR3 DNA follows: TGTGCCATCAGTGGAGCCCCAAGCGGAGAGACCCAGTACTTC.

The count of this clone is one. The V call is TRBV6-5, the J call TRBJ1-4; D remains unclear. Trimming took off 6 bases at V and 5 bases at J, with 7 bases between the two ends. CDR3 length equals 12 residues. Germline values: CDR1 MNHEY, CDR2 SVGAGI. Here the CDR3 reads CASRTVNEKLFF. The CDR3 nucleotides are TGTGCCAGCAGAACGGTGAATGAAAAACTGTTTTTT.

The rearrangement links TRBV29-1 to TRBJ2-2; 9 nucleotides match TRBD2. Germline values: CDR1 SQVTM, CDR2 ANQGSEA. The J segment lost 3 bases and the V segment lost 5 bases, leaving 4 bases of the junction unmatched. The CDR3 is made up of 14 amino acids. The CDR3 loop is CSVRGGAYTGELFF. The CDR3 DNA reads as TGCAGCGTTCGCGGGGGGGCCTACACCGGGGAGCTGTTTTTT.

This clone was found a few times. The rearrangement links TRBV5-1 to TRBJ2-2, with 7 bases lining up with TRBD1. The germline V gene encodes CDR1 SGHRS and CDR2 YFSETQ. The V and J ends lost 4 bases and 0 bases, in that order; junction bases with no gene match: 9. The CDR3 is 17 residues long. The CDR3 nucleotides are TGCGCCAGCAGCGTACCTCCGGGACAGTCGAACACCGGGGAGCTGTTTTTT. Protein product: CASSVPPGQSNTGELFF.

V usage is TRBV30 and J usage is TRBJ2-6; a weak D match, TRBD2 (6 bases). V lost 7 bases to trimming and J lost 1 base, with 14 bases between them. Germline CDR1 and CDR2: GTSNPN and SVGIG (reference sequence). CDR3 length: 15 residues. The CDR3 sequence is CAFSGTPSGANVLTF. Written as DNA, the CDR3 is TGTGCCTTCTCCGGGACTCCTTCTGGGGCCAACGTCCTGACTTTC.